Described below is a single TCR beta chain sequence and its context. Its target is unknown. The data belong to a study of beta chain features in type 1 diabetes. Study results and limitations: In all four CD4+ subsets, TCRB CDR3 length was significantly, moderately reduced in type 1 diabetes. Small HLA sub-analyses could not settle whether HLA shapes TCRB rearrangement. Patients' naive, central memory and Treg TCRB repertoires seemed closer to one another than those of healthy donors. Possibly, sequencing cDNA over-represented cells that had high TCR expression levels.

It was via CD45RO/CCR7/CD25/CD127/CD95/CD27 that CD4+ naive, central memory, regulatory and stem cell-like memory cells were sorted. All of the isolated RNA was reverse transcribed, so expressed TCRB transcripts were sequenced. Sequencing was performed with immunoSEQ multiplex PCR; in TCRdb, only in-frame clones are kept and a portion is missing. The sample holds about 150,000 clones, around 8% seen once. In germline, CDR1 is LGHNA, CDR2 YSLEER. CDR3 size: 16 residues. V was clipped by 0 bases and J by 4 bases, with 15 bases between them. This sequence originates from a woman aged 40 to 55 with type 1 diabetes. Material for sequencing was central memory CD4+ T cells from blood. The chain uses TRBV4-3 and TRBJ1-1, with a weak D call TRBD1 (6 bases). As DNA, the CDR3 is TGCGCCAGCAGCCAAGAGATAACAGGGCCAGGCACTGAAGCTTTCTTT. Translation: CASSQEITGPGTEAFF.